The 9 T cell receptor beta chains listed next were all sequenced from one sample in a study of blood T cells in healthy people across ages. A second PCR of roughly 7 to 11 cycles used a sample-barcoded 5' primer and a J-beta primer mix. MiXCR was run by TCRdb on the 5' RACE reads, yielding one entry per CDR3 protein. This sample has about 1.7 million distinct CDR3 sequences, with about 28% found just once. Sequenced material: blood. Receptor source: a woman aged 25-40 years in good health.

For the CDR3, the DNA is TGTGCCATCACGGGGACAGGGCCTATCGGATCAGCTAACACTGAAGCTTTCTTT. Protein product: CAITGTGPIGSANTEAFF. V gene TRBV10-3 combines with J gene TRBJ1-1; the match to TRBD1 covers 9 bases. V lost 7 bases to trimming and J lost 2 bases; unmatched junction nucleotides: 17. Germline V gene data show CDR1 as ENHRY and CDR2 as SYGVKD. This CDR3 region has 18 residues.

The chain joins TRBV7-2 to TRBJ1-4; no firm D call. Per the germline V gene, CDR1 is SGHTA and CDR2 is FQGNSA. Trimming left V 5 bases short and J 10 bases short, with 11 bases between. The length of the CDR3 is 12 residues. Here the CDR3 reads CASSTRWGKLFF. For the CDR3, the DNA is TGTGCCAGCAGCACCAGATGGGGAAAACTGTTTTTT.

This clonotype was picked up many times. The chain is built from TRBV10-3 and TRBJ2-5, with a tentative D call TRBD1 (5 bases). V was trimmed by 0 bases and J by 4 bases, leaving 9 bases between them. The length of the CDR3 is 14 residues. Germline-derived CDR1 and CDR2 are ENHRY and SYGVKD. The CDR3 loop reads CAISESIGAETQYF. CDR3 coding DNA: TGTGCCATCAGTGAGTCGATAGGGGCAGAGACCCAGTACTTC.

The gene calls are TRBV19 and TRBJ2-1, with 8 positions matching TRBD1. The CDR3 is 15 amino acids. With V trimmed by 1 base and J by 8 bases, 7 bases remained unmatched. Germline lookup yields CDR1 LNHDA and CDR2 SQIVND (reference sequence). The CDR3 DNA follows: TGTGCCAGTAGTATAGGCAGGGGGCGGGTAGATGAGCAGTTCTTC. Protein product: CASSIGRGRVDEQFF.

In DNA, the CDR3 is TGTGCCAGCAGCTTGGGTGGAGCGGGACCGGCGGGTGAGCAGTTCTTC. Translated, it gives CASSLGGAGPAGEQFF. This sequence joins TRBV5-4 and TRBJ2-1; 7 bases match TRBD2. Germline CDR1 is SGHNT and CDR2 is YYREEE (reference sequence). After removal of 0 bases from V and 9 bases from J, the junction contained 12 bases not matched to a gene. The CDR3 consists of 16 residues.

The gene calls are TRBV20-1 and TRBJ1-6, with a tentative D call TRBD1 (5 bases). The CDR3 runs to 12 residues. The V gene's germline CDR1 is DFQATT and CDR2 SNEGSKA (reference sequence). The ends were cut back, 4 bases at V and 10 bases at J, with 11 bases in the middle. The DNA for the CDR3 is TGCAGTGCTAACCAGGGTAGCTCACCCCTCCACTTT. Translating gives CSANQGSSPLHF.

CDR3 DNA sequence: TGTGCCAGCAGTTTGAGGGCCATTCCCCCGGCCTATGGCTACACCTTC. Translating gives CASSLRAIPPAYGYTF. V and J are TRBV27 and TRBJ1-2; D remains ambiguous. Looked up from germline, CDR1 is MNHEY and CDR2 is SMNVEV (reference sequence). Trimming removed 3 bases from V and 4 bases from J, with 18 bases in between. This CDR3 contains 16 residues.

In its sample, this clonotype was seen many times. The chain combines TRBV20-1 with TRBJ1-2; D call uncertain. Germline V CDR1 and CDR2: DFQATT, SNEGSKA (reference sequence). The CDR3 contains 14 residues. Trimming removed 6 bases at V and 3 bases at J, with 17 bases between. CDR3 in DNA: TGCAGTGCCCATCTTGACACCCGCGACTATGGCTACACCTTC. It specifies CSAHLDTRDYGYTF.

V is TRBV5-1 and J is TRBJ2-7; D is perhaps TRBD1 or TRBD2 (9 bases each). CDR3 length: 20 amino acids. V lost 0 bases and J 3 bases, leaving 28 bases between the germline ends. From germline, CDR1 is SGHRS and CDR2 YFSETQ. The chain's CDR3 is CASSLGPTVTGGGRVYEQYF. The CDR3 bases are TGCGCCAGCAGCTTGGGCCCCACCGTCACAGGGGGCGGGAGGGTCTACGAGCAGTACTTC.